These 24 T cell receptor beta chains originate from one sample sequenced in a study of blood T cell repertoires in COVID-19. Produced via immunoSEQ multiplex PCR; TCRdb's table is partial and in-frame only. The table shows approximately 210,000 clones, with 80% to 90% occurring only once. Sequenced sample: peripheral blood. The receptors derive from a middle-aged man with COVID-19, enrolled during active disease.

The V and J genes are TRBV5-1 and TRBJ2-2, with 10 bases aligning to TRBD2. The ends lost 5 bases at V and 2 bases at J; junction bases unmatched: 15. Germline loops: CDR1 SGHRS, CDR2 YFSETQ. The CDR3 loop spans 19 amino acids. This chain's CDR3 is CASSKFGLAGVPNTGELFF. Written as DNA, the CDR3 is TGCGCCAGCAGTAAGTTCGGGCTAGCGGGAGTCCCAAACACCGGGGAGCTGTTTTTT.

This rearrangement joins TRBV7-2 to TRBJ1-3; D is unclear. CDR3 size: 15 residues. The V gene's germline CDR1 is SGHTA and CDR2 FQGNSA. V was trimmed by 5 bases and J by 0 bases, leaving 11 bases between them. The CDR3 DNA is TGTGCCAGCAGCCTCGACACGAACTCTGGAAACACCATATATTTT. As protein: CASSLDTNSGNTIYF.

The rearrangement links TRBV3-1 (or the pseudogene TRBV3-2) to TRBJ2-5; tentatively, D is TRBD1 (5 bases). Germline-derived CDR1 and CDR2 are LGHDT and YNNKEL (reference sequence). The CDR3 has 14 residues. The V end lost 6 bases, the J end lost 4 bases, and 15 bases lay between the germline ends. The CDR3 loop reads CASSQSGIRETQYF. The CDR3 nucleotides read TGTGCCAGCAGTCAATCAGGGATAAGAGAGACCCAGTACTTC.

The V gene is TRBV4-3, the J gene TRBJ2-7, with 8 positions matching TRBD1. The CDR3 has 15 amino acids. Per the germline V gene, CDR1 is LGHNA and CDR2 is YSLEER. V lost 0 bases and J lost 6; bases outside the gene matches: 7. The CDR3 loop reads CASSQDSVGTGEQYF. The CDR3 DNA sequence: TGCGCCAGCAGCCAAGATAGTGTCGGGACAGGCGAGCAGTACTTC.

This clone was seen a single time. CDR3 sequence: CASSSGTGVIYGYTF. DNA for the CDR3: TGCGCCAGCAGTTCCGGGACAGGGGTTATCTATGGCTACACCTTC. The genes are TRBV5-1 and TRBJ1-2; TRBD1 agrees at 10 bases. Trimming removed 5 bases from V and 4 bases from J; junction bases left unmatched: 8. The CDR3 is made up of 15 amino acids. In germline, CDR1 is SGHRS, CDR2 YFSETQ.

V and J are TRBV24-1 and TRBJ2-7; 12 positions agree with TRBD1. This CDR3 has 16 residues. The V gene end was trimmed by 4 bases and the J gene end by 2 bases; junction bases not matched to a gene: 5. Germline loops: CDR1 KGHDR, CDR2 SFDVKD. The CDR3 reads CATSDRGTGGTYEQYF. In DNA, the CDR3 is TGTGCCACCAGTGACAGAGGGACAGGGGGCACCTACGAGCAGTACTTC.

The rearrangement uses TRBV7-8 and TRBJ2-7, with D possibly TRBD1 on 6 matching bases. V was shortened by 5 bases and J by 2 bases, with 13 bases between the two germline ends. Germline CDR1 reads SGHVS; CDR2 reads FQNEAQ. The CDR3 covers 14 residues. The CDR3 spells CASSVQGQTYEQYF. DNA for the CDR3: TGTGCCAGCAGCGTTCAGGGACAAACCTACGAGCAGTACTTC.

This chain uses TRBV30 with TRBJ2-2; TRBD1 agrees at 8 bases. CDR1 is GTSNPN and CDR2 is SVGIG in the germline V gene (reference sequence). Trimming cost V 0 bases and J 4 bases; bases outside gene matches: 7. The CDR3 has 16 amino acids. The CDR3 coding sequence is TGTGCCTGGAGTGTACCCCGGACAGGGACCACCGGGGAGCTGTTTTTT. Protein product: CAWSVPRTGTTGELFF. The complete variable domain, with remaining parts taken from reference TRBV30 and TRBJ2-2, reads SQTIHQWPATLVQPVGSPLSLECTVEGTSNPNLYWYRQAAGRGLQLLFYSVGIGQISSEVPQNLSASRPQDRQFILSSKKLLLSDSGFYLCAWSVPRTGTTGELFFGEGSRLTVL.

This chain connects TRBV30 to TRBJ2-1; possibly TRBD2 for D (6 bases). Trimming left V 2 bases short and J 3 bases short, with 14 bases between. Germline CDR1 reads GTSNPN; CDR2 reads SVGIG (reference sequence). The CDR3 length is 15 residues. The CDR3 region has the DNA TGTGCCTGGAGTTTGTCCGGGAGAGGCTACAATGAGCAGTTCTTC. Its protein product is CAWSLSGRGYNEQFF.

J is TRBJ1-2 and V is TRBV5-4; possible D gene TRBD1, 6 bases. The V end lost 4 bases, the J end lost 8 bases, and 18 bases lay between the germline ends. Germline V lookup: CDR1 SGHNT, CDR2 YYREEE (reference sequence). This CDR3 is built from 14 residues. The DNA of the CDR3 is TGTGCCAGCAGCCCGACAGGCAGCCCGATGGGCTACACCTTC. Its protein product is CASSPTGSPMGYTF.

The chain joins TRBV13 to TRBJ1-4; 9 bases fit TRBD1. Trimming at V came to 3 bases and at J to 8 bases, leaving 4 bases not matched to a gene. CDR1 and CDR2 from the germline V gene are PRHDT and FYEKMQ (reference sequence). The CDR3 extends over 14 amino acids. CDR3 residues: CASSLRTGAEKLFF. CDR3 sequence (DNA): TGTGCCAGCAGCTTGCGGACAGGGGCGGAAAAACTGTTTTTT.

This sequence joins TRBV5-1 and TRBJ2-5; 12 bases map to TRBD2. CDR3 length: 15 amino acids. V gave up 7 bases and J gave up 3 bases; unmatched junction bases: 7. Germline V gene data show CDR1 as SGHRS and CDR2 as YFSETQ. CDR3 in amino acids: CASRLAGGAEETQYF. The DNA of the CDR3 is TGCGCCAGCCGCCTAGCGGGGGGGGCAGAAGAGACCCAGTACTTC.

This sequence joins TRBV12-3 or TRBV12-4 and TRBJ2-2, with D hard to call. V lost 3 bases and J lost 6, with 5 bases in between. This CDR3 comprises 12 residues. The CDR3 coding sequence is TGTGCCAGCAGTTTTGGGCCCGGGGAGCTGTTTTTT. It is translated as CASSFGPGELFF.

The CDR3 loop reads CASSQEGGETQYF. In DNA, the CDR3 is TGTGCCAGCAGTCAAGAGGGGGGGGAGACCCAGTACTTC. The chain is built from TRBV7-3 and TRBJ2-5; TRBD2 is a possible D gene (7 bases). This CDR3 is 13 amino acids long. With 6 bases removed from V and 5 bases from J, the gap between germline ends came to 13 bases. Germline-derived CDR1 and CDR2 are SGHTA and FQGTGA.

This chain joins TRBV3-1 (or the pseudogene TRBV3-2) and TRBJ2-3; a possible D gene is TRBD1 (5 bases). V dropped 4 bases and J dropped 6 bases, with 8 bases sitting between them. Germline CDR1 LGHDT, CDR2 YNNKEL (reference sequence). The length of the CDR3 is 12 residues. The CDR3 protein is CASSPGFDTQYF. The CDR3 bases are TGTGCCAGCAGCCCAGGGTTTGATACGCAGTATTTT.

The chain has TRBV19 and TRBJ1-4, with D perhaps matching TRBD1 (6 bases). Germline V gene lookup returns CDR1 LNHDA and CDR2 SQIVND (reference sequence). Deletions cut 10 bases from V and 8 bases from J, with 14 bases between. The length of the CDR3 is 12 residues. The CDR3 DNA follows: TGTGCCATTTCAGGGGAAGGAGAAAAACTGTTTTTT. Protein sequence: CAISGEGEKLFF.

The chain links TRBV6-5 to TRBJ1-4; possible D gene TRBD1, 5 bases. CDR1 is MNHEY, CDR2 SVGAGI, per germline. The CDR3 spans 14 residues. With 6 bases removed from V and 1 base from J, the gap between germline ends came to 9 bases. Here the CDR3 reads CASRQGLTNEKLFF. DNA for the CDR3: TGTGCCAGCAGGCAGGGATTAACTAATGAAAAACTGTTTTTT.

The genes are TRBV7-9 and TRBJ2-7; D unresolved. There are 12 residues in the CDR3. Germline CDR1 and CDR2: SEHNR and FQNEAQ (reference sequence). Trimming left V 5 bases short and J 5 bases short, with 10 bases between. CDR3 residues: CASSPTVDEQYF. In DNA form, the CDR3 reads TGTGCCAGCAGCCCCACGGTGGACGAGCAGTACTTC. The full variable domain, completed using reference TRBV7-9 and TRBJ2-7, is DTGVSQNPRHKITKRGQNVTFRCDPISEHNRLYWYRQTLGQGPEFLTYFQNEAQLEKSRLLSDRFSAERPKGSFSTLEIQRTEQGDSAMYLCASSPTVDEQYFGPGTRLTVT.

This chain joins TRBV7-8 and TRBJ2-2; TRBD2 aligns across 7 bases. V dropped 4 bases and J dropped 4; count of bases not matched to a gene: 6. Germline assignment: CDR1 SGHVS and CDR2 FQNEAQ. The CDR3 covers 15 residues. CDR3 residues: CASSSRGGATGELFF. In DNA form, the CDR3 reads TGTGCCAGCAGCTCCCGGGGAGGGGCCACCGGGGAGCTGTTTTTT.

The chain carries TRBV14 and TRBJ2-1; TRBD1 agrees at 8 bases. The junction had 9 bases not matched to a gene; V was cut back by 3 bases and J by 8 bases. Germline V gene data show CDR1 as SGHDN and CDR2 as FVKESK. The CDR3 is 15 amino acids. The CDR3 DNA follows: TGTGCCAGCAGCCACCTCAGGGGGCTCGGCTATGAGCAGTTCTTC. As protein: CASSHLRGLGYEQFF.

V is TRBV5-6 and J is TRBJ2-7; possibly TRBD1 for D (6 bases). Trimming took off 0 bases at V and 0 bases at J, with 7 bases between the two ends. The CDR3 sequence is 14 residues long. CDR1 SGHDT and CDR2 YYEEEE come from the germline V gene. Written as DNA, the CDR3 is TGTGCCAGCAGCTTGGGGACAGACTCCTACGAGCAGTACTTC. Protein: CASSLGTDSYEQYF.

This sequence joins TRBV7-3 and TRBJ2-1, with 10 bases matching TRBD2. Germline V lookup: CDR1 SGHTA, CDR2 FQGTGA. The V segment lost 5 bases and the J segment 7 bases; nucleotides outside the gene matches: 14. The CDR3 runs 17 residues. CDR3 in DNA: TGTGCCAGCAGCCTTGGGATTTCTAGCGGGAGAGGTAATGAGCAGTTCTTC. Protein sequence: CASSLGISSGRGNEQFF.

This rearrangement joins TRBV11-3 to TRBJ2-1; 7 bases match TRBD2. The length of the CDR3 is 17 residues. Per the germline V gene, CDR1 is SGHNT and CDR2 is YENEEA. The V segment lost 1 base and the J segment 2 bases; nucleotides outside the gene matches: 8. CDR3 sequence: CASSLGNLAGTYNEQFF. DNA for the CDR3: TGTGCCAGCAGCTTAGGTAACTTAGCGGGCACCTACAATGAGCAGTTCTTC.

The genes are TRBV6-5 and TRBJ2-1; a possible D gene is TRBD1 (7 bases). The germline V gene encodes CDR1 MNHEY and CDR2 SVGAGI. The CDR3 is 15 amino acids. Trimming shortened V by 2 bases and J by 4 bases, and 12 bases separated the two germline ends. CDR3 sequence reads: CASSYRGTDYNEQFF. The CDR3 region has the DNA TGTGCCAGCAGTTACCGCGGGACAGATTACAATGAGCAGTTCTTC.